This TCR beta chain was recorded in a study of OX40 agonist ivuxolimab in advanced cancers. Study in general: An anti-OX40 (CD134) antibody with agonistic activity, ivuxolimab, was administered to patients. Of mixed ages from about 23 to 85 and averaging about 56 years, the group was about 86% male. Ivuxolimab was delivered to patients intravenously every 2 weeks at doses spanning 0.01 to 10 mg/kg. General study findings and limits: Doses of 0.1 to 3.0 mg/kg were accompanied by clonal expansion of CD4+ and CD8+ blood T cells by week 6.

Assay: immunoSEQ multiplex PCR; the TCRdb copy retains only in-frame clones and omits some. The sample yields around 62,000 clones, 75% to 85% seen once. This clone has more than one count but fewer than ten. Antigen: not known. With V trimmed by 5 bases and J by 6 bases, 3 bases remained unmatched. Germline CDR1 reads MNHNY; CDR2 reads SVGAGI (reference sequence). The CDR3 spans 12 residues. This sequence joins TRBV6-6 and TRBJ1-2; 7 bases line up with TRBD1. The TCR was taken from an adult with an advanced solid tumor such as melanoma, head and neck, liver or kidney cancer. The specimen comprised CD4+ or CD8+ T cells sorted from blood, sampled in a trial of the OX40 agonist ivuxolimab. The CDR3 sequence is CASSNTGDGYTF. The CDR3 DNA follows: TGTGCCAGCAGTAATACAGGGGATGGCTACACCTTC.